A selection of T cell receptor beta chains follows, all from one sample in a study of vaccination effects on CD4 cells after COVID-19. Measured with immunoSEQ multiplex PCR; TCRdb has only the in-frame clones, and not every one. This sample carries about 47,000 clones, approximately 70% of them seen once, and the ten largest clones take over 6.5%. These receptors are not linked to any known antigen. This sample comprised CD4+ T cells from PBMCs cultured without peptide, obtained after COVID-19 vaccination. Receptor source: a human donor who received a COVID-19 vaccine. The CDR3 runs from the conserved cysteine through the conserved F or W. Each record gives: V gene, D gene, J gene, clone size, CDR3 protein, CDR3 DNA. A D gene is named only where the DNA matches it firmly. Clone size is given for some rows only: seen once, a few or many times, or a class if the clone is expanded.

v_call: TRBV19; d_call: .; j_call: TRBJ2-1; clone_size: .; cdr3_aa: CASSIDAQGTHNEQFF; cdr3_nt: TGTGCCAGTAGTATAGATGCGCAGGGGACTCACAATGAGCAGTTCTTC
v_call: TRBV7-8; d_call: .; j_call: TRBJ1-1; clone_size: few; cdr3_aa: CASSLGYEAFF; cdr3_nt: TGTGCCAGCAGCTTAGGATATGAAGCTTTCTTT
v_call: TRBV4-1; d_call: .; j_call: TRBJ2-7; clone_size: .; cdr3_aa: CASSQPTSGGAYEQYF; cdr3_nt: TGCGCCAGCAGCCAACCTACCAGCGGAGGAGCCTACGAGCAGTACTTC
v_call: TRBV6-5; d_call: TRBD1; j_call: TRBJ1-5; clone_size: few; cdr3_aa: CASRDRYNQPQHF; cdr3_nt: TGTGCCAGCCGGGACAGATACAATCAGCCCCAGCATTTT
v_call: TRBV5-5; d_call: .; j_call: TRBJ1-3; clone_size: .; cdr3_aa: CASRHEGSGNTIYF; cdr3_nt: TGTGCCAGCAGGCACGAGGGGTCTGGAAACACCATATATTTT
v_call: TRBV6-5; d_call: .; j_call: TRBJ2-7; clone_size: once; cdr3_aa: CASKSRDEQYF; cdr3_nt: TGTGCCAGCAAGTCCAGGGACGAGCAGTACTTC
v_call: TRBV3-1/TRBV3-2; d_call: TRBD1; j_call: TRBJ2-7; clone_size: .; cdr3_aa: CASSQSSGQVSLQYF; cdr3_nt: TGTGCCAGCAGCCAATCTTCGGGACAGGTATCTTTGCAGTACTTC
v_call: TRBV7-9; d_call: .; j_call: TRBJ2-7; clone_size: .; cdr3_aa: CASSLGGPYYEQYF; cdr3_nt: TGTGCCAGCAGCTTAGGGGGACCGTACTACGAGCAGTACTTC
v_call: TRBV6-4; d_call: TRBD1; j_call: TRBJ1-2; clone_size: few; cdr3_aa: CASSDGNRGIDGYTF; cdr3_nt: TGTGCCAGCAGTGACGGAAACAGGGGGATAGATGGCTACACCTTC
v_call: TRBV6-4; d_call: TRBD1; j_call: TRBJ2-7; clone_size: few; cdr3_aa: CASSQTGGLEQYF; cdr3_nt: TGTGCCAGCAGCCAAACAGGGGGCCTCGAGCAGTACTTC
v_call: TRBV2; d_call: .; j_call: TRBJ1-1; clone_size: .; cdr3_aa: CASSDPYDLLGGRDTEAFF; cdr3_nt: TGTGCCAGCAGTGACCCTTACGATTTGTTAGGGGGTAGGGACACTGAAGCTTTCTTT
v_call: TRBV6-1; d_call: .; j_call: TRBJ2-7; clone_size: .; cdr3_aa: CASSELGAYEQYF; cdr3_nt: TGTGCCAGCAGTGAACTGGGAGCCTACGAGCAGTACTTC
v_call: TRBV2; d_call: .; j_call: TRBJ2-7; clone_size: .; cdr3_aa: CASRGQPIGEQYF; cdr3_nt: TGTGCCAGCAGAGGGCAGCCCATCGGCGAGCAGTACTTC
v_call: TRBV19; d_call: .; j_call: TRBJ1-6; clone_size: .; cdr3_aa: CAISDRNNSPLHF; cdr3_nt: TGTGCCATCTCGGACAGAAATAATTCACCCCTCCACTTT
v_call: TRBV27; d_call: .; j_call: TRBJ2-6; clone_size: .; cdr3_aa: CASSLWNSGANVLTF; cdr3_nt: TGTGCCAGCAGTTTATGGAACTCTGGGGCCAACGTCCTGACTTTC
v_call: TRBV9; d_call: .; j_call: TRBJ2-5; clone_size: few; cdr3_aa: CASSVGTLRETQYF; cdr3_nt: TGTGCCAGCAGCGTAGGAACCCTTAGGGAGACCCAGTACTTC
v_call: TRBV11-2; d_call: TRBD1; j_call: TRBJ2-7; clone_size: once; cdr3_aa: CASSLGFGGQGNIIHEQYF; cdr3_nt: TGTGCCAGCAGCTTGGGCTTCGGTGGACAGGGCAACATAATCCACGAGCAGTACTTC
v_call: TRBV5-1; d_call: .; j_call: TRBJ1-6; clone_size: .; cdr3_aa: CASSSLPPGRSDSPLHF; cdr3_nt: TGCGCCAGCAGCAGTCTTCCCCCTGGCAGGTCCGATTCACCCCTCCACTTT
v_call: TRBV19; d_call: .; j_call: TRBJ2-7; clone_size: .; cdr3_aa: CASSISGDRFYEQYF; cdr3_nt: TGTGCCAGTAGTATAAGTGGAGACAGATTCTACGAGCAGTACTTC
v_call: TRBV27; d_call: TRBD1; j_call: TRBJ2-2; clone_size: .; cdr3_aa: CASRGQGAIGELFF; cdr3_nt: TGTGCCAGCAGGGGACAGGGGGCGATCGGGGAGCTGTTTTTT
v_call: TRBV19; d_call: .; j_call: TRBJ2-7; clone_size: .; cdr3_aa: CASSPRGREQYF; cdr3_nt: TGTGCCAGTAGTCCTCGGGGCAGGGAGCAGTACTTC
v_call: TRBV4-1; d_call: TRBD1; j_call: TRBJ1-1; clone_size: .; cdr3_aa: CASSHPGQGASGTEAFF; cdr3_nt: TGCGCCAGCAGCCATCCCGGACAGGGGGCTTCGGGCACTGAAGCTTTCTTT
v_call: TRBV18; d_call: .; j_call: TRBJ2-5; clone_size: .; cdr3_aa: CASSPRDRRAGGTQYF; cdr3_nt: TGTGCCAGCTCACCTCGGGACAGGAGAGCGGGGGGGACCCAGTACTTC
v_call: TRBV27; d_call: TRBD2; j_call: TRBJ2-5; clone_size: few; cdr3_aa: CASRLAGGKKETQYF; cdr3_nt: TGTGCCAGCAGACTAGCGGGAGGGAAAAAAGAGACCCAGTACTTC
v_call: TRBV25-1; d_call: .; j_call: TRBJ2-5; clone_size: .; cdr3_aa: CASSESGSGGTQYF; cdr3_nt: TGTGCCAGCAGTGAATCAGGGTCCGGAGGGACCCAGTACTTC
v_call: TRBV7-9; d_call: .; j_call: TRBJ2-2; clone_size: .; cdr3_aa: CASSQRGGDSNTGELFF; cdr3_nt: TGTGCCAGCAGCCAAAGAGGGGGGGACTCGAACACCGGGGAGCTGTTTTTT
v_call: TRBV5-1; d_call: TRBD1; j_call: TRBJ1-5; clone_size: .; cdr3_aa: CASSLAGGDQPQHF; cdr3_nt: TGCGCCAGCAGCTTGGCAGGGGGCGATCAGCCCCAGCATTTT
v_call: TRBV6-5; d_call: .; j_call: TRBJ2-2; clone_size: .; cdr3_aa: CASSYSGNRVSGELFF; cdr3_nt: TGTGCCAGCAGTTACTCCGGGAACAGGGTCTCGGGGGAGCTGTTTTTT
v_call: TRBV5-4; d_call: .; j_call: TRBJ1-5; clone_size: .; cdr3_aa: CASSFGGTSNQPQHF; cdr3_nt: TGTGCCAGCAGCTTCGGGGGAACCAGCAATCAGCCCCAGCATTTT
v_call: TRBV9; d_call: .; j_call: TRBJ2-2; clone_size: few; cdr3_aa: CASSVGNGNTGELFF; cdr3_nt: TGTGCCAGCAGCGTAGGGAACGGGAACACCGGGGAGCTGTTTTTT
v_call: TRBV27; d_call: TRBD2; j_call: TRBJ2-1; clone_size: .; cdr3_aa: CASRLAGGKNNEQFF; cdr3_nt: TGTGCCAGCAGATTAGCGGGAGGAAAGAACAATGAGCAGTTCTTC
v_call: TRBV20-1; d_call: .; j_call: TRBJ2-7; clone_size: .; cdr3_aa: CSASITGTYEQYF; cdr3_nt: TGCAGTGCTAGTATAACTGGGACCTACGAGCAGTACTTC
v_call: TRBV5-1; d_call: .; j_call: TRBJ2-5; clone_size: .; cdr3_aa: CASSVGQRDGETQYF; cdr3_nt: TGCGCCAGCAGCGTGGGACAACGAGACGGGGAGACCCAGTACTTC
v_call: TRBV10-1; d_call: TRBD2; j_call: TRBJ2-5; clone_size: .; cdr3_aa: CASSGSGTTQETQYF; cdr3_nt: TGCGCCAGCAGTGGAAGCGGGACTACGCAAGAGACCCAGTACTTC
v_call: TRBV6-2/TRBV6-3; d_call: .; j_call: TRBJ2-2; clone_size: few; cdr3_aa: CASSKDRAGTGELFF; cdr3_nt: TGTGCCAGCAGTAAAGACAGGGCGGGGACCGGGGAGCTGTTTTTT
v_call: TRBV5-1; d_call: TRBD2; j_call: TRBJ2-1; clone_size: once; cdr3_aa: CASKAFTRLAGGSLTWDEQFF; cdr3_nt: TGCGCCAGCAAAGCCTTCACCCGACTAGCGGGGGGGTCTCTTACTTGGGATGAGCAGTTCTTC
v_call: TRBV6-5; d_call: TRBD1; j_call: TRBJ2-5; clone_size: .; cdr3_aa: CASSYSYRGIGETQYF; cdr3_nt: TGTGCCAGCAGTTACTCTTACAGGGGAATTGGGGAGACCCAGTACTTC
v_call: TRBV30; d_call: .; j_call: TRBJ1-6; clone_size: .; cdr3_aa: CAWSVRANSPLHF; cdr3_nt: TGTGCCTGGAGTGTCAGGGCTAATTCACCCCTCCACTTT
v_call: TRBV11-2; d_call: .; j_call: TRBJ2-1; clone_size: few; cdr3_aa: CASSLDRGAYNEQFF; cdr3_nt: TGTGCCAGCAGCTTAGATAGGGGAGCCTACAATGAGCAGTTCTTC
v_call: TRBV30; d_call: .; j_call: TRBJ1-4; clone_size: .; cdr3_aa: CAWNRRAGAGEKLFF; cdr3_nt: TGTGCCTGGAATCGTAGGGCAGGGGCAGGGGAAAAACTGTTTTTT
v_call: TRBV29-1; d_call: TRBD1; j_call: TRBJ1-1; clone_size: .; cdr3_aa: CSVTGQVNTEAFF; cdr3_nt: TGCAGCGTCACGGGACAGGTGAACACTGAAGCTTTCTTT
v_call: TRBV7-8; d_call: TRBD1; j_call: TRBJ2-5; clone_size: .; cdr3_aa: CASREAWTGGGGKTQYF; cdr3_nt: TGTGCCAGCAGGGAGGCCTGGACAGGGGGCGGAGGAAAGACCCAGTACTTC
v_call: TRBV2; d_call: .; j_call: TRBJ2-2; clone_size: .; cdr3_aa: CASSEQGLETGELFF; cdr3_nt: TGTGCCAGCAGTGAACAGGGACTCGAAACCGGGGAGCTGTTTTTT
v_call: TRBV5-1; d_call: TRBD1; j_call: TRBJ1-2; clone_size: .; cdr3_aa: CASSPDVGQYYGYTF; cdr3_nt: TGCGCCAGCAGCCCCGATGTGGGACAGTACTATGGCTACACCTTC
v_call: TRBV18; d_call: .; j_call: TRBJ1-2; clone_size: .; cdr3_aa: CASSQNPAAGDYGYTF; cdr3_nt: TGTGCCAGCTCACAAAATCCGGCCGCGGGGGACTATGGCTACACCTTC
v_call: TRBV27; d_call: .; j_call: TRBJ1-5; clone_size: .; cdr3_aa: CASRTLRGVKDQPQHF; cdr3_nt: TGTGCCAGCCGAACCCTTCGGGGGGTAAAAGACCAGCCCCAGCATTTT
v_call: TRBV30; d_call: .; j_call: TRBJ1-1; clone_size: few; cdr3_aa: CAWRGLDTEAFF; cdr3_nt: TGTGCCTGGAGGGGGTTAGACACTGAAGCTTTCTTT
v_call: TRBV7-4; d_call: .; j_call: TRBJ1-5; clone_size: once; cdr3_aa: CASSLRQAYHQPQHF; cdr3_nt: TGTGCCAGCAGCTTAAGACAGGCCTACCATCAGCCCCAGCATTTT
v_call: TRBV5-1; d_call: .; j_call: TRBJ2-1; clone_size: .; cdr3_aa: CASSLNSEQFF; cdr3_nt: TGCGCCAGCAGCCTTAATAGTGAGCAGTTCTTC
v_call: TRBV19; d_call: TRBD1; j_call: TRBJ2-7; clone_size: .; cdr3_aa: CARQDRGQIYEQYF; cdr3_nt: TGTGCCAGACAAGACAGGGGGCAAATCTACGAGCAGTACTTC